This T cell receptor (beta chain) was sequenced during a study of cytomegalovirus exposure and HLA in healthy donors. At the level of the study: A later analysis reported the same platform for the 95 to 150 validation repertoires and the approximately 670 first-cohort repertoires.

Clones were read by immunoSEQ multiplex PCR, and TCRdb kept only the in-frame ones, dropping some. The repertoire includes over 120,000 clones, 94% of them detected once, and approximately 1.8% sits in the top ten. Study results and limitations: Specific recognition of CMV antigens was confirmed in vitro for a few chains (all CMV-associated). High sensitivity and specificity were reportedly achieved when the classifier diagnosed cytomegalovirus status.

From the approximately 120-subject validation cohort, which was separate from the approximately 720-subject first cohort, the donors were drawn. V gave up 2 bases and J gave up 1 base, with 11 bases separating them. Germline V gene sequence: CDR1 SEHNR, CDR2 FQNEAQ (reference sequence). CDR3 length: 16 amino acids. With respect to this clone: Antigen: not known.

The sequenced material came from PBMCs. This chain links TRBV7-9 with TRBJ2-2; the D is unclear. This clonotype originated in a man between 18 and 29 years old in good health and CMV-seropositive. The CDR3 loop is CASSLIRSGNTGELFF. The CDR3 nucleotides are TGTGCCAGCAGCTTAATCCGGTCGGGGAACACCGGGGAGCTGTTTTTT. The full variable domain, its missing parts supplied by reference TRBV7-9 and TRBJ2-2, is DTGVSQNPRHKITKRGQNVTFRCDPISEHNRLYWYRQTLGQGPEFLTYFQNEAQLEKSRLLSDRFSAERPKGSFSTLEIQRTEQGDSAMYLCASSLIRSGNTGELFFGEGSRLTVL.